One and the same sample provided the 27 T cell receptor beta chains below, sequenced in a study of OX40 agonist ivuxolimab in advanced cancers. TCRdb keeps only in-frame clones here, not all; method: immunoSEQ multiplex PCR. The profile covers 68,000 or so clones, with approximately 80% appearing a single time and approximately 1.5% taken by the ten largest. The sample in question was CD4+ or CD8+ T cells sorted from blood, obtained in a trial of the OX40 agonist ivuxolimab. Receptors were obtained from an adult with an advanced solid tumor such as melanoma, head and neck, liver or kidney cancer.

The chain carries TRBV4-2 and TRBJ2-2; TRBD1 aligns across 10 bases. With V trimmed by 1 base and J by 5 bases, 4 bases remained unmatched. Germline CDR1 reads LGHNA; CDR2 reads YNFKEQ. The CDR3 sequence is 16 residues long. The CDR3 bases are TGTGCCAGCAGCCAAGGGGACAGGGGTTTTACCGGGGAGCTGTTTTTT. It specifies CASSQGDRGFTGELFF.

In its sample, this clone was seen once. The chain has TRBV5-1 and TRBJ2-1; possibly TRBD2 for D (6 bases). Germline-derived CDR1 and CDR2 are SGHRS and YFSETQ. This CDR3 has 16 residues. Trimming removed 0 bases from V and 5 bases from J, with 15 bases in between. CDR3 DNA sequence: TGCGCCAGCAGCTTGGCCGGCCGTAGCGGTAACAATGAGCAGTTCTTC. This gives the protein CASSLAGRSGNNEQFF.

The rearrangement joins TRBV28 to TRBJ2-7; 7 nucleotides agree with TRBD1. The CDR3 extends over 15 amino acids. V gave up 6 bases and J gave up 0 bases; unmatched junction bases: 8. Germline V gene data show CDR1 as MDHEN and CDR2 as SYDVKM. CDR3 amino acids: CASRSTGTVSYEQYF. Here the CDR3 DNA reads TGTGCCAGCAGAAGTACCGGGACAGTCTCCTACGAGCAGTACTTC.

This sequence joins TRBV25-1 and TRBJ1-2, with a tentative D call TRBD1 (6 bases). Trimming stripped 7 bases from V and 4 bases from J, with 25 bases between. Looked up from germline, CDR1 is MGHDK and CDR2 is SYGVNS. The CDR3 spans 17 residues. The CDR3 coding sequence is TGTGCCAGCACCCAAGGGCTCGGAGTCAGGGGTTTCTATGGCTACACCTTC. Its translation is CASTQGLGVRGFYGYTF.

The CDR3 sequence: CASSEFLKAFF. CDR3 DNA: TGTGCCAGCAGTGAATTTCTGAAAGCTTTCTTT. This chain uses TRBV6-5 with TRBJ1-1; D is unclear. This CDR3 contains 11 residues. V was pared by 5 bases and J by 9 bases, with 10 bases between. From germline, CDR1 is MNHEY and CDR2 SVGAGI.

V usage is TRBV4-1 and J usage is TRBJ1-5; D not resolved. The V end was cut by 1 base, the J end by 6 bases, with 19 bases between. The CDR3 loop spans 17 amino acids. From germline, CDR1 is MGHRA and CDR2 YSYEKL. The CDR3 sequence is CASSQALRVSSGQPQHF. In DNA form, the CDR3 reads TGCGCCAGCAGCCAAGCGTTAAGGGTATCATCAGGTCAGCCCCAGCATTTT.

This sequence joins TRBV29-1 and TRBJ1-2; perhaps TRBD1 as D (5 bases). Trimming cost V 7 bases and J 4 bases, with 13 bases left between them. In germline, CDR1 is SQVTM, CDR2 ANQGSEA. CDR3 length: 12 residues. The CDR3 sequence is CSGGGGSYGYTF. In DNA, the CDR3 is TGCAGCGGCGGGGGGGGATCCTATGGCTACACCTTC.

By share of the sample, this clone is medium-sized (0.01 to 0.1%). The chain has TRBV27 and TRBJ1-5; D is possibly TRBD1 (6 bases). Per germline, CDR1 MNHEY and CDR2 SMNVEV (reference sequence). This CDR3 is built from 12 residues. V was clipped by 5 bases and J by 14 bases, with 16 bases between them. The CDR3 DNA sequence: TGTGCCAGCAGTGTGACACAGGGAAAGAAGCATTTT. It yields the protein CASSVTQGKKHF.

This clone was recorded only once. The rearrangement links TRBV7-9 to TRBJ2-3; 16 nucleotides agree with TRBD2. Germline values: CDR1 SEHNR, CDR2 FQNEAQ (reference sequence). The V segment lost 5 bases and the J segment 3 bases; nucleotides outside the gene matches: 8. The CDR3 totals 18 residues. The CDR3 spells CASSAGTSGGAGTDTQYF. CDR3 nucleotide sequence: TGTGCCAGCAGCGCAGGGACTAGCGGGGGGGCCGGGACAGATACGCAGTATTTT.

In DNA form, the CDR3 reads TGTGCCAGCAGCTGGAAGACAGGGCCTAATGAAAAACTGTTTTTT. The encoded protein is CASSWKTGPNEKLFF. V gene TRBV6-5 combines with J gene TRBJ1-4; 7 bases align to TRBD1. The CDR3 is made up of 15 amino acids. After removal of 6 bases from V and 3 bases from J, the junction contained 7 bases not matched to a gene. Germline loops: CDR1 MNHEY, CDR2 SVGAGI.

The CDR3 region is CASSPLGMNTEAFF. CDR3 nucleotides: TGTGCCAGCAGCCCATTGGGGATGAACACTGAAGCTTTCTTT. The chain recombines TRBV7-9 with TRBJ1-1; no definite D call. V was trimmed by 5 bases and J by 0 bases, leaving 10 bases between them. Germline loops: CDR1 SEHNR, CDR2 FQNEAQ (reference sequence). CDR3 length: 14 amino acids.

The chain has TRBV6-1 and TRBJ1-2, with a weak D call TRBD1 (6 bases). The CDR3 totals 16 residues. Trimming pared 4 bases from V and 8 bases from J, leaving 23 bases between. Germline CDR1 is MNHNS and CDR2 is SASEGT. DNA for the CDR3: TGTGCCAGCAGTGCCGATTCCCAGGGAAGGGGGACGGGCTACACCTTC. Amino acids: CASSADSQGRGTGYTF.

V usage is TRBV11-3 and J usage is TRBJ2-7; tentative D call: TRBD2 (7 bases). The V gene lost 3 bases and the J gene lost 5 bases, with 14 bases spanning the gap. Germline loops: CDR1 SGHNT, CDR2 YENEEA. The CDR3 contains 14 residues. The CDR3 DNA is TGTGCCAGCAGCTTCGGGGGGCCTTCAGACGAGCAGTACTTC. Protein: CASSFGGPSDEQYF.

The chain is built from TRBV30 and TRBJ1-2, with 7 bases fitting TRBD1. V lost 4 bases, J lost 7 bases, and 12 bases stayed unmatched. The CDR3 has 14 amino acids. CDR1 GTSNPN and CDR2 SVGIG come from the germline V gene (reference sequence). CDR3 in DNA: TGTGCCTGGAATCCCGGGACAGTCCAAGGTGGCTACACCTTC. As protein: CAWNPGTVQGGYTF.

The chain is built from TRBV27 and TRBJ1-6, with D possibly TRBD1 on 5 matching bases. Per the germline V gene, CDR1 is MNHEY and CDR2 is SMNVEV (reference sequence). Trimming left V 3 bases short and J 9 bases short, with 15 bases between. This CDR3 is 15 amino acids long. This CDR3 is CASSFQAGGVSPLHF. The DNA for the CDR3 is TGTGCCAGCAGTTTCCAAGCGGGAGGGGTTTCACCCCTCCACTTT.

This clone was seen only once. CDR3 nucleotides: TGTGCCAGCAGCAAAACCGGGACAGGGTGGGACGAGCAGTACTTC. Translating it yields CASSKTGTGWDEQYF. V and J are TRBV11-2 and TRBJ2-7, with 9 nucleotides matching TRBD1. Looked up from germline, CDR1 is SGHAT and CDR2 is FQNNGV. The junction had 10 bases not matched to a gene; V was cut back by 5 bases and J by 5 bases. The CDR3 covers 15 residues.

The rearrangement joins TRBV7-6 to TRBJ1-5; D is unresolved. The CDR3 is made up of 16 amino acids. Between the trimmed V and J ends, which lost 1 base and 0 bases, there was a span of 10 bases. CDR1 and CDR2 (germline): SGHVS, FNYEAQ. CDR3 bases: TGTGCCAGCAGCTTAGTTGGCTTAATTAGCAATCAGCCCCAGCATTTT. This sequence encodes CASSLVGLISNQPQHF. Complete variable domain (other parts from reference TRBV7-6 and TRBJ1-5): GAGVSQSPRYKVTKRGQDVALRCDPISGHVSLYWYRQALGQGPEFLTYFNYEAQQDKSGLPNDRFSAERPEGSISTLTIQRTEQRDSAMYRCASSLVGLISNQPQHFGDGTRLSIL.

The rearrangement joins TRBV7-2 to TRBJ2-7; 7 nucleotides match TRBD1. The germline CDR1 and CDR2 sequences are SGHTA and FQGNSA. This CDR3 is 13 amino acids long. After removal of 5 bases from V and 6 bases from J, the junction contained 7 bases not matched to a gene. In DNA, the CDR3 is TGTGCCAGCAGCACATACAGGGGTGGCGAGCAGTACTTC. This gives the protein CASSTYRGGEQYF.

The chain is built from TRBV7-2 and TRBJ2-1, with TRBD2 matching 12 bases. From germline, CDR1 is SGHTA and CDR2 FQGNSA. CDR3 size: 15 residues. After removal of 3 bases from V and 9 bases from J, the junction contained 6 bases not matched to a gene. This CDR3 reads CASSFALAGGGEQFF. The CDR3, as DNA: TGTGCCAGCAGCTTCGCCCTAGCGGGGGGGGGTGAGCAGTTCTTC.

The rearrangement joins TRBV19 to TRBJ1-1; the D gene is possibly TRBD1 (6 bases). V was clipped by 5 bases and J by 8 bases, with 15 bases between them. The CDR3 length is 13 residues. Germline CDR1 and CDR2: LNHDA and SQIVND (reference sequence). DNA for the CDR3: TGTGCCAGTAGTTCGGGGGCCGCGGCGGAAGCTTTCTTT. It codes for CASSSGAAAEAFF.

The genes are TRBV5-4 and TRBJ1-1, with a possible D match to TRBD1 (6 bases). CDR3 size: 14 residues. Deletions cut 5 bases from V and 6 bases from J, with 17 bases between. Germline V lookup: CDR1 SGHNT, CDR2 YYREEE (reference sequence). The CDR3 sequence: CASRPGQHRAEAFF. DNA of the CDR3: TGTGCCAGCAGGCCAGGACAGCACCGGGCTGAAGCTTTCTTT.

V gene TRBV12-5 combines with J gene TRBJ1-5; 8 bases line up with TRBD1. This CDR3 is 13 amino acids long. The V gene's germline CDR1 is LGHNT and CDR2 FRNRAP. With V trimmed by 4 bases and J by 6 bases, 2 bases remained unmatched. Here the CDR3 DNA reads TGTGCTAGTGGTTCAGGGGGCAGTCAGCCCCAGCATTTT. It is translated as CASGSGGSQPQHF.

CDR3 bases: TGTGCCAGCAGTGAGTTACCCGGACTAGCAATAGAGACCCAGTACTTC. This encodes CASSELPGLAIETQYF. The V and J genes are TRBV2 and TRBJ2-5; 8 nucleotides align to TRBD2. Losses at the gene ends were 3 bases for V and 4 bases for J; bases not matched to a gene: 10. Germline CDR1 and CDR2: SNHLY and FYNNEI. CDR3 length equals 16 residues.

CDR3 sequence (DNA): TGTGCCAGCAGCACGACAGCTAGCACAGATACGCAGTATTTT. Translation gives CASSTTASTDTQYF. The chain couples TRBV28 to TRBJ2-3; a possible D gene is TRBD1 (5 bases). Trimming left V 6 bases short and J 0 bases short, with 10 bases between. Germline assignment: CDR1 MDHEN and CDR2 SYDVKM. CDR3 length: 14 amino acids. The variable domain in full, completed from reference TRBV28 and TRBJ2-3, reads DVKVTQSSRYLVKRTGEKVFLECVQDMDHENMFWYRQDPGLGLRLIYFSYDVKMKEKGDIPEGYSVSREKKERFSLILESASTNQTSMYLCASSTTASTDTQYFGPGTRLTVL.

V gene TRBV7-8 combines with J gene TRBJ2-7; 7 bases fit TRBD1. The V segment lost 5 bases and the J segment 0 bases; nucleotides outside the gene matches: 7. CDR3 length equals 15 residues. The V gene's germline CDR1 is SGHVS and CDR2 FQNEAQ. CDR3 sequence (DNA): TGTGCCAGCAGCCCTGACAGGGCGAGCTCCTACGAGCAGTACTTC. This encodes CASSPDRASSYEQYF.

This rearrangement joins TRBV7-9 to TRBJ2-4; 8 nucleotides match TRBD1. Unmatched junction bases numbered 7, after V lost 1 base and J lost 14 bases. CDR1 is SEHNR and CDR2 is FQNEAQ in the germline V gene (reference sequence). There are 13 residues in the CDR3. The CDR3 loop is CASSLGSSDREYF. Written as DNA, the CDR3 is TGTGCCAGCAGCTTAGGATCCTCGGACAGGGAGTACTTC.

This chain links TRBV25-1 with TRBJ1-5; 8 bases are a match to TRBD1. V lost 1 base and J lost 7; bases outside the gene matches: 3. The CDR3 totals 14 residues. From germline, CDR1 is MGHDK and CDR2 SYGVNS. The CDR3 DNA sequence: TGTGCCAGCAGTGAATTTGGACAGGGCCAGCCCCAGCATTTT. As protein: CASSEFGQGQPQHF.